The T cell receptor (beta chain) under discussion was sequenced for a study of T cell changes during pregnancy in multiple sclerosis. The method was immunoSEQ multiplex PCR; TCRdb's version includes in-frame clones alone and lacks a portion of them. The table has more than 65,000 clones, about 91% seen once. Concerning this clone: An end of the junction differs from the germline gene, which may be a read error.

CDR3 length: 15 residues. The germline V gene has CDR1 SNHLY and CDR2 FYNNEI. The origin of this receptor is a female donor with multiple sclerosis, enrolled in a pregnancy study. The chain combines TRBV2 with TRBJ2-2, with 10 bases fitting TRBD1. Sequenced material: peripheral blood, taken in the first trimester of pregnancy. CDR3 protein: CASSLDRGNSGELFF. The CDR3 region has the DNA TGTGCCAGCAGTTTGGACAGGGGGAACTCCGGGGAGCTGTTTTTT.